This TCR beta chain was recovered during a study of T cell responses to AZD1222 COVID-19 vaccine. The CDR3 covers 16 residues. V gave up 2 bases and J gave up 6 bases, with 17 bases separating them. Germline CDR1 reads MDHEN; CDR2 reads SYDVKM. Using immunoSEQ multiplex PCR, the repertoire was profiled, and TCRdb retains in-frame clones only, with some absent. The sample records some 140,000 clones, around 85% being singletons. The sequence derives from an adult in good health. The V gene is TRBV28, the J gene TRBJ1-5; D might be TRBD1 (5 bases). Sequences were derived from peripheral blood, sampled on day 0 of MenACWY control vaccination. The CDR3 coding sequence is TGTGCCAGCAGTTTAGCGGTCGGGGCAGGTGCTCAGCCCCAGCATTTT. Translating it yields CASSLAVGAGAQPQHF.